The present T cell receptor (beta chain) was sequenced within a study of T cells after yellow fever vaccination. Study observations and caveats: The secondary response was weaker but peaked faster, day 5 versus 15.

This CDR3 is 15 amino acids long. Looked up from germline, CDR1 is LNHNV and CDR2 is YYDKDF (reference sequence). V was clipped by 1 base and J by 0 bases, with 4 bases between them. A 5'RACE template-switching step, the method used to make TCR cDNA, added a universal primer site and UMIs. MiXCR, applied by TCRdb to the 5' RACE reads, yields one record per CDR3 protein. This sample has a few hundred thousand distinct CDR3 sequences, with approximately 4.3% found just once. Only a few counts were recorded for this clonotype. What it binds is unknown. The sample consisted of PBMCs, taken 15 days after the yellow fever booster vaccination. The origin of this receptor is a man aged 18 to 35 who received the YFV17D yellow fever vaccine. The chain joins TRBV15 to TRBJ2-6; D not resolved. CDR3 sequence: CATSRGGSGANVLTF. The CDR3 DNA is TGTGCCACCAGCAGAGGGGGCTCTGGGGCCAACGTCCTGACTTTC.